This T cell receptor beta chain comes out of a study of blood T cell repertoires in COVID-19. Study information: There were acute and convalescent COVID-19 samples, and they came from the United States, Italy and Spain. In each case, the material was cDNA or gDNA derived from T cells, B-cell-depleted T cells, or PBMCs.

In the original analysis: Quantification of nucleated cells was approximated via reference gene primer amplification. Some clones are missing from TCRdb's copy, which holds only in-frame ones; the method was immunoSEQ multiplex PCR. The V and J calls and clone size are taken from that table; D and trimming were inferred from the DNA. Of 220,000 or so clones listed, 82% are singletons. The CDR3 is made up of 16 amino acids. Germline V gives CDR1 SGHTS, CDR2 YDEGEE. V lost 2 bases and J lost 5; bases outside the gene matches: 8. The source is a woman older than 75 with acute or convalescent COVID-19. The gene calls are TRBV5-8 and TRBJ1-4, with 8 bases identical to TRBD1. The source material was peripheral blood. CDR3 DNA: TGTGCCAGCAGCTTTGGGGCCCAGGGGGCCAATGAAAAACTGTTTTTT. Protein sequence: CASSFGAQGANEKLFF.